These T cell receptor beta chains were read from a single sample in a study of T cell changes during pregnancy in multiple sclerosis. Clones were read by immunoSEQ multiplex PCR, and TCRdb kept only the in-frame ones, dropping some. The sample gives tens of thousands of clones, about 92% of which show up once; roughly 2.5% is in the top ten. Specimen: peripheral blood, collected in the second trimester of pregnancy. These TCRs come from a female donor with multiple sclerosis, enrolled in a pregnancy study. Both conserved end residues are part of each CDR3. Clone size, where shown, is once, few, many, or a class for clones that have expanded.

>13|TRBV28|.
CASRDSHSYEQYF
>13|TRBV5-1|.
CASSEGVVYGYTF
>14|TRBV5-1|.
CASSNTQGSYEQYF
>18|TRBV4-1|.
CASSHIGTGRSGNEKLFF
>14|TRBV11-2|.
CASSTGQGAYEQYF
>16|TRBV5-5|.
CASILGQGTTNEKLFF
>15|TRBV5-6|.
CASSFGGLYNSPLHF
>11|TRBV27|.
CASSTGGEQYF
>16|TRBV7-6|.
CASSSAGGQGLSGQYF
>15|TRBV18|.
CASSPGGRPAYEQYF
>16|TRBV28|.
CATTPAGASSYNEQFF
>15|TRBV13|.
CASSLQAGRWDEQFF
>14|TRBV29-1|.
CSVEEGQGANGYTF
>13|TRBV25-1|.
CATQDSRTDTQYF
>12|TRBV29-1|.
CSVAQGQETQYF
>16|TRBV27|.
CASSFLGASGANVLTF
>14|TRBV14|once
CASSQVGGPGSEYF
>13|TRBV25-1|.
CASRDRIKEKLFF
>15|TRBV7-9|.
CASSPSTGGNEKLFF
>15|TRBV10-3|.
CAISESLAGGYEQYF
>10|TRBV6-1|.
CASTQGSYTF
>15|TRBV9|.
CASSVGQGSYNEQFF
>14|TRBV5-5|.
CASSLAGGEQPQHF
>12|TRBV15|.
CATSRDTNTQYF
>14|TRBV5-1|.
CASSLTGIQETQYF
>16|TRBV9|.
CASSVGPASDSYEQYF
>15|TRBV6-5|.
CASSYGTGEGETQYF
>15|TRBV19|once
CASSFGTGGNQPQHF
>14|TRBV5-1|.
CASSLDRGSDEQYF
>13|TRBV11-2|.
CASSLTQGPTIYF
>14|TRBV13|.
CASISAGGANEQFF
>18|TRBV19|few
CASSPFGTSGGTGNTQYF
>18|TRBV19|.
CASSIRQGAVRSKNIQYF